This T cell receptor (beta chain) was sequenced in a study of Graves' ophthalmopathy and Graves' hyperthyroidism (dated by TCRdb to the late 2010s). Turning to the overall study: Peripheral blood was collected at initial diagnosis, prior to any treatment. The study used TCR beta repertoire signatures to distinguish Graves' ophthalmopathy from Graves' hyperthyroidism and to predict progression to ophthalmopathy. In total, around 130 blood samples were TCR-sequenced: under 45 ophthalmopathy, under 85 hyperthyroidism and some 17 hyperthyroidism-to-ophthalmopathy patients. To explore V-J signatures that distinguish ophthalmopathy from hyperthyroidism, a discovery set of about a hundred patients was enrolled, made up of 40 to 45 with ophthalmopathy and 55 to 65 with stable hyperthyroidism. An independent validation cohort was composed of some 18 hyperthyroidism patients and around 16 patients who later progressed from hyperthyroidism to ophthalmopathy. In five or six hyperthyroidism patients, T-cell repertoires of thyroid tissue and blood were compared. Following sample collection, hyperthyroidism patients were given methimazole at a starting dose of 30 mg daily, and ophthalmopathy patients were given high-dose intravenous methylprednisolone. The 85 to 100 discovery patients were randomly split 7:3 into training and test sets.

Beyond this particular receptor, the publication reports: No statistical method was used to set the sample size in advance, and the investigators knew which group each participant was assigned to. In validation, the model predicted ophthalmopathy progression with 55% to 71% sensitivity and 72.22% specificity; roughly 11 predicted patients were CT-confirmed with GO in a median of about 6.2 months. In cross-validation, the 13-signature model distinguished ophthalmopathy from stable hyperthyroidism with 85% to 90% sensitivity and around 82% specificity, and in the test set the corresponding values were 80% and 75%. Most of the expanded thyroid clonotypes with a frequency above 0.001 were also detected in blood, and it was suggested that the thyroid immune response may be reflected by blood repertoires.

This clonotype was counted at least ten times. The antigen it binds to is not known. Base quality data are lacking; no much larger clone is found one base away. For repertoire sequencing, the TCR beta CDR3 regions were amplified from RNA transcripts. The first round of RT-PCR was done with HTBI primers and the Qiagen OneStep RT-PCR kit, and was followed by a second round of multiplex PCR, then size selection and purification. Libraries were sequenced paired-end with 100 bp reads on an Illumina HiSeq2000. The authors' pipeline ran thus. SOAPnuke was used to process the reads, removing any read that contained adapters or uncalled bases, had a mean Phred below 15, or lacked an exact match to the constant primer or identifier. COPE v1.2.5 was used to merge high-quality paired reads. Unique nucleotide sequences were defined as clonotypes and aligned to IMGT TRB V, D and J references using MiTCR v1.1. Analysis was restricted to V-J combinations with a frequency above 0.0001, which covered about 99% of repertoires. For each V-J combination, a TCR clonal expansion and chaos score was defined as F50 clonal expansion divided by the chaos observed in the TCRdist matrix. Welch's t-statistics and random forest were used to reduce features to about a dozen V-J combinations, which were fed into a naive Bayes classifier. The similarity between thyroid and blood repertoires was quantified using the Morisita-Horn index. TCRdb reran the public reads through fastp at Q25 and MiXCR, keeping productive beta chains. Rows with a matching CDR3 protein are joined into one entry that keeps the most common DNA and genes. TCRdb's processing, not the study's, gives the V and J calls here. This sample gives 350,000 to 400,000 distinct CDR3 sequences in total; about 16% of them show up just once. Roughly 1.5% of the sample goes to the ten largest clones.

Patients with ophthalmopathy had moderately to severely active disease, with a Clinical Activity Score of 3 or more, a NOSPECS grade of 4 or more, and a disease duration of less than 3 months. Patients were excluded if they had other autoimmune diseases, uncontrolled infections, pregnancy or lactation. Clinical symptoms, serum thyroxine, TRAb, thyroid ultrasound and orbital computed tomography were used for diagnosis. Ficoll-Paque density gradient centrifugation was used to isolate PBMCs from under 11 ml of fresh peripheral blood. Trizol reagent was used to extract the total RNA, and its quality was then checked on an Agilent 2100 Bioanalyzer. V is shortened by 4 bases, J by 7 bases, and the region joining them spans 14 bases. The CDR3 measures 14 amino acids from cysteine to phenylalanine. The CDR3 DNA has 42 bases and is translated from base 1. CDR1 and CDR2 are read off the germline V gene as SGHRS and YFSETQ.

Recombination connected TRBV5-1 to TRBJ2-2; the best D guess is TRBD2, with 5 bases matching. The sample taken for sequencing was peripheral blood. This TCR was recovered from a woman aged 18 to 35 with Graves' ophthalmopathy. Donor details come from another sample of the same person, matched by shared clones. This receptor has the CDR3 CASSPDTRVGELFF. The DNA sequence is given as TGCGCCAGCAGCCCCGACACTAGGGTCGGGGAGCTGTTTTTT.